The present T cell receptor beta chain was sequenced within a study of circulating and synovial CD4+ cells in juvenile arthritis. General study results and limits: The pathogenic-like versus bulk T cell difference escaped Vbeta family analysis. Compared with bulk blood, circulating pathogenic-like lymphocytes shared substantially more CDR3 sequences with synovial T cells. Some such blood samples were as oligoclonal as synovium. CPL versus bulk CD4 samples: T cell genome counts differed by at least an order of magnitude.

The protocol was immunoSEQ multiplex PCR, while the TCRdb copy is restricted to in-frame clones and leaves out a portion. Among approximately 36,000 clones listed, about 94% were seen once. Comment on this clone: The antigen is undetermined.

V was pared by 3 bases and J by 3 bases, with 2 bases of the junction left unmatched. CDR3 length: 14 residues. The V gene's germline CDR1 is SGHRS and CDR2 YFSETQ. The chain carries TRBV5-1 and TRBJ1-3, with 8 nucleotides matching TRBD1. Source material: CD4+ T cells from blood. The TCR comes from a human donor with juvenile idiopathic arthritis. The CDR3 protein is CASSSTGVGNTIYF. The CDR3 DNA sequence: TGCGCCAGCAGCTCGACAGGGGTTGGAAACACCATATATTTT.